A single sample gave rise to the 25 T cell receptor beta chains below, sequenced in a study of control samples from healthy donors and cancer patients (TCRdb year 2020). The library was made by the immunoSEQ multiplex PCR assay. In TCRdb, the immuneACCESS table is reduced to in-frame sequences with V and J assigned. These tables do not hold every clone; where another copy was compared, an unresolved V gene accounts for under half, and the others remain unexplained. The sample table shows about 410,000 clones, and 75% to 95% are seen once. The top ten hold 5.5% to 8% of the sample. The sample comprised PBMCs. These receptors came from a man aged 35-49 years with head and neck cancer.

The rearrangement joins TRBV28 to TRBJ1-5; D is unclear. V was cut by 5 bases and J by 1 base, with 12 bases left in between. CDR1 and CDR2 (germline): MDHEN, SYDVKM. The CDR3 contains 15 residues. CDR3 nucleotide sequence: TGTGCCAGCAGTGTCCGACCTTTAAGCAATCAGCCCCAGCATTTT. Translated: CASSVRPLSNQPQHF.

This clone has a single count. V is TRBV19 and J is TRBJ1-2; the D gene is possibly TRBD1 (5 bases). The germline V gene encodes CDR1 LNHDA and CDR2 SQIVND (reference sequence). Trimming pared 4 bases from V and 0 bases from J, leaving 15 bases between. The CDR3 is 16 amino acids. This CDR3 is CASSNPETASNYGYTF. The DNA of the CDR3 is TGTGCCAGTAGTAACCCCGAGACAGCTTCTAACTATGGCTACACCTTC. The full variable domain, in which reference TRBV19 and TRBJ1-2 provide the parts outside the CDR3, is DGGITQSPKYLFRKEGQNVTLSCEQNLNHDAMYWYRQDPGQGLRLIYYSQIVNDFQKGDIAEGYSVSREKKESFPLTVTSAQKNPTAFYLCASSNPETASNYGYTFGSGTRLTVV.

The chain employs TRBV14 and TRBJ1-3; 7 nucleotides match TRBD1. V trimming: 1 base; J trimming: 1 base; junction bases outside the gene matches: 4. CDR3 size: 16 residues. Per germline, CDR1 SGHDN and CDR2 FVKESK. The CDR3 loop is CASSQVDRSSGNTIYF. CDR3 sequence (DNA): TGTGCCAGCAGCCAAGTGGACAGGAGTTCTGGAAACACCATATATTTT.

V and J are TRBV27 and TRBJ2-2; weak D call: TRBD2 (5 bases). Germline assignment: CDR1 MNHEY and CDR2 SMNVEV (reference sequence). This CDR3 contains 13 residues. V was pared by 2 bases and J by 6 bases, with 7 bases between. This CDR3 is CASSLRTAGELFF. In DNA form, the CDR3 reads TGTGCCAGCAGTTTACGGACTGCCGGGGAGCTGTTTTTT.

This chain uses TRBV7-3 with TRBJ1-1; D ambiguous. CDR3 length: 16 residues. The germline V gene has CDR1 SGHTA and CDR2 FQGTGA. V was trimmed by 4 bases and J by 4 bases, leaving 19 bases between them. The CDR3 sequence: CASSSTLLARGTEAFF. CDR3 DNA: TGTGCCAGCAGCTCAACCCTCTTGGCCCGAGGCACTGAAGCTTTCTTT.

The gene calls are TRBV3-1 (or the pseudogene TRBV3-2) and TRBJ2-1; D is ambiguous. The CDR3 has 13 amino acids. From germline, CDR1 is LGHDT and CDR2 YNNKEL (reference sequence). V lost 1 base and J lost 8, with 9 bases in between. The CDR3, as DNA: TGTGCCAGCAGCCAAGGCGTTGACCATGAGCAGTTCTTC. Its translation is CASSQGVDHEQFF.

The rearrangement uses TRBV6-2 or TRBV6-3 and TRBJ1-5, with TRBD1 identical over 7 bases. The CDR3 has 16 residues. Germline assignment: CDR1 MNHEY and CDR2 SVGEGT. V was pared by 0 bases and J by 5 bases, with 7 bases of the junction left unmatched. The CDR3 DNA reads as TGTGCCAGCAGTTACTCGAGATTGAGGGGGCATCAGCCCCAGCATTTT. This encodes CASSYSRLRGHQPQHF.

Comments on this clone: This sample also contains other DNA sequences that code for the same CDR3. V usage is TRBV18 and J usage is TRBJ2-5; D is ambiguous. The germline V and J ends were trimmed by 3 bases and 5 bases, with 10 bases remaining between them. This CDR3 is built from 13 residues. The germline CDR1 and CDR2 sequences are KGHSH and LQKENI. The CDR3 loop is CASSPGIEETQYF. Written as DNA, the CDR3 is TGTGCCAGCTCACCGGGCATCGAGGAGACCCAGTACTTC. The whole variable domain, remainder taken from reference TRBV18 and TRBJ2-5, is NAGVMQNPRHLVRRRGQEARLRCSPMKGHSHVYWYRQLPEEGLKFMVYLQKENIIDESGMPKERFSAEFPKEGPSILRIQQVVRGDSAAYFCASSPGIEETQYFGPGTRLLVL.

The chain has TRBV10-1 and TRBJ2-7, with D unresolved. V lost 0 bases, J lost 2 bases, and 11 bases lay in between. CDR1 and CDR2 (germline): WNHNN, SYGVQD (reference sequence). The CDR3 is 15 residues long. This CDR3 is CASSESPRAAYEQYF. CDR3 coding DNA: TGCGCCAGCAGTGAGTCTCCACGGGCGGCCTACGAGCAGTACTTC.

The CDR3 loop is CASSYSARDEQYF. Written as DNA, the CDR3 is TGTGCCAGCAGTTACTCGGCCAGGGACGAGCAGTACTTC. The chain uses TRBV6-6 and TRBJ2-7; D may be TRBD1 (5 bases). This CDR3 has 13 residues. The germline V gene encodes CDR1 MNHNY and CDR2 SVGAGI (reference sequence). Trimming pared 0 bases from V and 5 bases from J, leaving 8 bases between.

The chain links TRBV30 to TRBJ2-3, with a possible D match to TRBD2 (7 bases). The CDR3 sequence is 15 residues long. Trimming left V 5 bases short and J 6 bases short, with 21 bases between. Germline V CDR1 and CDR2: GTSNPN, SVGIG (reference sequence). The CDR3 protein is CAWEGWRGLSDTQYF. The CDR3 DNA reads as TGTGCCTGGGAGGGGTGGCGGGGGCTTTCTGATACGCAGTATTTT.

The chain uses TRBV5-1 and TRBJ1-4; TRBD1 aligns across 8 bases. CDR1 is SGHRS, CDR2 YFSETQ, per germline. With 4 bases clipped from V and 8 bases from J, the junction kept 4 bases outside the gene matches. The CDR3 has 13 amino acids. DNA for the CDR3: TGCGCCAGCAGCAGCGGACAGGGAGAAAAACTGTTTTTT. This sequence encodes CASSSGQGEKLFF.

The chain links TRBV27 to TRBJ2-1, with TRBD1 matching 9 bases. Trimming cost V 5 bases and J 6 bases; bases outside gene matches: 5. This CDR3 is 14 amino acids long. Germline V lookup: CDR1 MNHEY, CDR2 SMNVEV (reference sequence). As DNA, the CDR3 is TGTGCCAGCAGTCCATCGGACAGGGGCAATGAGCAGTTCTTC. It specifies CASSPSDRGNEQFF.

The V gene is TRBV28, the J gene TRBJ2-7; D is unresolved. This CDR3 contains 14 residues. The V gene lost 6 bases and the J gene lost 2 bases, with 14 bases spanning the gap. Per germline, CDR1 MDHEN and CDR2 SYDVKM. CDR3 amino acids: CASSFSLAPYEQYF. The CDR3 DNA is TGTGCCAGCAGCTTCTCTTTGGCCCCCTACGAGCAGTACTTC. Supplemented by reference TRBV28 and TRBJ2-7, the full variable domain reads DVKVTQSSRYLVKRTGEKVFLECVQDMDHENMFWYRQDPGLGLRLIYFSYDVKMKEKGDIPEGYSVSREKKERFSLILESASTNQTSMYLCASSFSLAPYEQYFGPGTRLTVT.

The rearrangement joins TRBV7-3 to TRBJ1-1; D is undetermined. The CDR3 runs to 13 residues. The germline gives CDR1 SGHTA, CDR2 FQGTGA. The ends were cut back, 8 bases at V and 6 bases at J, with 16 bases in the middle. The CDR3 spells CASRLDSPAEAFF. The CDR3 nucleotides read TGTGCCAGCCGTTTGGACTCCCCGGCTGAAGCTTTCTTT.

The chain employs TRBV25-1 and TRBJ1-1; the D gene is possibly TRBD1 (5 bases). CDR3 size: 15 residues. The germline V gene encodes CDR1 MGHDK and CDR2 SYGVNS. Trimming shortened V by 1 base and J by 6 bases, and 15 bases separated the two germline ends. The chain's CDR3 is CASSEWDSGSSEAFF. The CDR3 DNA sequence: TGTGCCAGCAGTGAATGGGACTCGGGTAGCTCTGAAGCTTTCTTT.

The J gene is TRBJ2-1, the V gene TRBV7-9; 7 nucleotides agree with TRBD1. The CDR3 contains 14 residues. Germline CDR1 is SEHNR and CDR2 is FQNEAQ (reference sequence). The V and J ends lost 0 bases and 5 bases, in that order; junction bases with no gene match: 1. CDR3 coding DNA: TGTGCCAGCAGCTTAGCCGGGACAGACAATGAGCAGTTCTTC. This codes for CASSLAGTDNEQFF.

The chain links TRBV20-1 to TRBJ2-3, with 10 bases lining up with TRBD2. This CDR3 comprises 16 residues. Germline V gene data show CDR1 as DFQATT and CDR2 as SNEGSKA (reference sequence). V lost 3 bases and J lost 5; bases outside the gene matches: 11. The CDR3: CSASQPSGRVGDTQYF. CDR3 DNA: TGCAGTGCTAGTCAACCAAGCGGGAGGGTAGGAGATACGCAGTATTTT.

On this clone itself: This specimen includes other DNA sequences encoding the same CDR3. The chain joins TRBV6-5 to TRBJ2-7, with 8 bases fitting TRBD1. The CDR3 length is 14 residues. Germline V gives CDR1 MNHEY, CDR2 SVGAGI. Unmatched junction bases numbered 6, after V lost 6 bases and J lost 2 bases. The CDR3 reads CASSPGQGAYEQYF. The CDR3, as DNA: TGTGCCAGCAGCCCCGGACAGGGAGCCTACGAGCAGTACTTC.

The gene calls are TRBV4-1 and TRBJ2-7; 8 bases align to TRBD2. Unmatched junction bases numbered 12, after V lost 3 bases and J lost 5 bases. The CDR3 consists of 16 residues. Germline CDR1 is MGHRA and CDR2 is YSYEKL. The CDR3 sequence is CASSHLSGTRADEQYF. DNA for the CDR3: TGCGCCAGCAGCCATCTGTCCGGGACTAGGGCAGACGAGCAGTACTTC.

The chain joins TRBV27 to TRBJ2-7; 7 bases line up with TRBD2. The CDR3 spans 12 residues. The trim removed 5 bases at V and 7 bases at J, leaving 5 bases unmatched. CDR1 MNHEY and CDR2 SMNVEV come from the germline V gene (reference sequence). The CDR3 loop is CASSPLGGEQYF. For the CDR3, the DNA is TGTGCCAGCAGTCCCCTGGGGGGGGAGCAGTACTTC.

CDR3 sequence reads: CASSLQAQYEQYF. The CDR3 DNA reads as TGTGCCAGCAGCTTACAGGCTCAATACGAGCAGTACTTC. This sequence joins TRBV7-9 and TRBJ2-7, with no clear D. With 2 bases removed from V and 4 bases from J, the gap between germline ends came to 9 bases. Germline CDR1 reads SEHNR; CDR2 reads FQNEAQ (reference sequence). This CDR3 spans 13 amino acids.

The chain joins TRBV27 to TRBJ2-5; D gene ambiguous. CDR1 MNHEY and CDR2 SMNVEV come from the germline V gene (reference sequence). Trimming shortened V by 2 bases and J by 0 bases, and 7 bases separated the two germline ends. The CDR3 sequence is 14 residues long. DNA for the CDR3: TGTGCCAGCAGTTTACGAGACAACCAAGAGACCCAGTACTTC. Translation: CASSLRDNQETQYF.

The rearrangement uses TRBV5-1 and TRBJ2-7; a weak D match, TRBD1 (5 bases). Trimming stripped 0 bases from V and 0 bases from J, with 13 bases between. CDR3 length: 16 residues. Germline CDR1 and CDR2: SGHRS and YFSETQ. In DNA, the CDR3 is TGCGCCAGCAGCTTGGGTCAGGGCTTAAGCTCCTACGAGCAGTACTTC. Protein product: CASSLGQGLSSYEQYF.

This sequence joins TRBV11-1 and TRBJ1-6; TRBD1 agrees at 7 bases. Germline V lookup: CDR1 SGHAT, CDR2 FQDESV (reference sequence). J gave up 10 bases and V 5 bases, and 11 bases lay outside the gene matches. The CDR3 covers 15 residues. The CDR3 nucleotides read TGTGCCAGCAGCAGCAGGACAGGCCCCGGATCACCCCTCCACTTT. Its translation is CASSSRTGPGSPLHF.